This T cell receptor (beta chain) was observed in a study of shared clonotypes between healthy human individuals. Profiled with immunoSEQ multiplex PCR; TCRdb holds only in-frame clones, not every one. Of about 2 million clones detected, approximately 94% appear once; the ten largest clones hold 1% to 1.5%. Only CD45RO-negative cells positively selected for CCR7 counted as naive CD8 cells, so terminally differentiated effector memory CD45RA+ cells were excluded. The sequence derives from a man aged 18 to 30 in good health. The sequencing sample was made of naive CD8+ T cells sorted from blood.

CDR3 in amino acids: CASTKDGMNTEAFF. CDR3 bases: TGTGCCAGTACCAAGGACGGTATGAACACTGAAGCTTTCTTT. The V call is TRBV19, the J call TRBJ1-1; D is unclear. Germline loops: CDR1 LNHDA, CDR2 SQIVND (reference sequence). V shed 7 bases and J shed 0 bases, with 12 bases lying between them. The CDR3 extends over 14 amino acids.